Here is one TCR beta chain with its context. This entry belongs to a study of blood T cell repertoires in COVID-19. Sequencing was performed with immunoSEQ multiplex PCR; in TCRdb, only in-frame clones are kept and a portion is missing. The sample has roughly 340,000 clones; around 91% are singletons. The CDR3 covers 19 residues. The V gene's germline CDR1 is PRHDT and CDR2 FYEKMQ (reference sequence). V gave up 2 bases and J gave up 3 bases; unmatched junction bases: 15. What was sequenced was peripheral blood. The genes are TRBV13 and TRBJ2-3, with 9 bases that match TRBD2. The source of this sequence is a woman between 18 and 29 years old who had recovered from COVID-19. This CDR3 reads CASSLKSILSGGSTDTQYF. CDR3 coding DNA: TGTGCCAGCAGCTTAAAGTCCATCCTTAGCGGGGGATCGACAGATACGCAGTATTTT.